This TCR beta chain stems from a study of identical twins. This clonotype was detected many times. What it binds is unknown. General observations from the study: An excess of low generation probability was shown by twin-shared out-of-frame alpha sequences.

Germline V gene sequence: CDR1 SGHDT, CDR2 YYEEEE. This CDR3 spans 12 amino acids. Trimming left V 4 bases short and J 2 bases short, with 6 bases between. It was template switching that added a universal primer site, and there were unique molecular identifiers on the cDNA. Via MiXCR, TCRdb re-called the 5' RACE reads, giving one row per CDR3 protein. This table has 1.5 million to 2 million distinct CDR3 sequences, about 32% appearing once. Donors were all healthy Caucasians. The chain employs TRBV5-6 and TRBJ1-2, with no clear D. The sequence was obtained from a newborn girl in good health. The sequencing input was cord blood. CDR3 sequence: CASSTRNYGYTF. CDR3 DNA: TGTGCCAGCAGCACAAGGAACTATGGCTACACCTTC.